The 24 T cell receptor beta chains in this list originate from one sample, sequenced in a study of blood T cell repertoires in COVID-19. Libraries were prepared by immunoSEQ multiplex PCR; TCRdb keeps only in-frame clonotypes and omits some of them. The sample carries approximately 190,000 clones, more than 85% recorded once. The sample was PBMCs or T cells enriched from blood (not recorded which). These receptors were obtained from a woman aged 35 to 49 in a cohort exposed to, infected with or recovered from COVID-19 (not recorded which).

The CDR3 region is CASSGQEMEAFF. The CDR3 coding sequence is TGTGCCAGCAGTGGACAGGAGATGGAAGCTTTCTTT. The rearrangement joins TRBV12-3 or TRBV12-4 to TRBJ1-1; TRBD1 matches 7 bases. The CDR3 runs to 12 residues. Trimming took 5 bases from V and 8 from J; bases not matched to a gene: 5.

The V call is TRBV4-3, the J call TRBJ2-3; D call uncertain. This CDR3 has 16 residues. Germline V CDR1 and CDR2: LGHNA, YSLEER. Trimming shortened V by 1 base and J by 1 base, and 12 bases separated the two germline ends. The CDR3 loop is CASSQVGARRTDTQYF. The CDR3 DNA is TGCGCCAGCAGCCAAGTAGGAGCGCGACGCACAGATACGCAGTATTTT.

This clone was observed a few times. The chain combines TRBV27 with TRBJ1-5, with D possibly TRBD1 on 5 matching bases. The CDR3 extends over 16 amino acids. From germline, CDR1 is MNHEY and CDR2 SMNVEV (reference sequence). V lost 3 bases and J lost 3, with 15 bases in between. The CDR3 spells CASSFSPGPINQPQHF. CDR3 nucleotides: TGTGCCAGCAGTTTTAGTCCAGGGCCGATCAATCAGCCCCAGCATTTT.

This chain joins TRBV7-2 and TRBJ2-7; D may be TRBD2 (6 bases). V lost 4 bases and J 1 base, leaving 11 bases between the germline ends. Germline CDR1 reads SGHTA; CDR2 reads FQGNSA. The CDR3 contains 14 residues. The DNA of the CDR3 is TGTGCCAGCAGCTATGAAGGGAGGTCCTACGAGCAGTACTTC. This sequence encodes CASSYEGRSYEQYF.

V and J are TRBV2 and TRBJ1-1; 11 bases are a match to TRBD1. With V trimmed by 4 bases and J by 10 bases, 8 bases remained unmatched. Germline lookup yields CDR1 SNHLY and CDR2 FYNNEI. CDR3 length equals 14 residues. CDR3 sequence reads: CASSGAGQGATAFF. The CDR3 DNA follows: TGTGCCAGCAGTGGGGCCGGACAGGGGGCTACAGCTTTCTTT.

V usage is TRBV7-9 and J usage is TRBJ1-2, with D hard to call. V lost 3 bases and J lost 3, with 5 bases in between. The CDR3 sequence is 12 residues long. The germline V gene encodes CDR1 SEHNR and CDR2 FQNEAQ (reference sequence). CDR3 sequence reads: CASSFNDYGYTF. The CDR3 coding sequence is TGTGCCAGCAGCTTCAATGACTATGGCTACACCTTC.

This clone has just one count. The CDR3 region is CASRPGGVYEKLFF. The CDR3 region has the DNA TGTGCCAGCAGGCCAGGGGGCGTCTATGAAAAACTGTTTTTT. The chain employs TRBV7-9 and TRBJ1-4, with TRBD1 matching 8 bases. The germline V gene encodes CDR1 SEHNR and CDR2 FQNEAQ (reference sequence). V lost 6 bases to trimming and J lost 6 bases; unmatched junction nucleotides: 6. CDR3 length: 14 amino acids.

The V and J genes are TRBV29-1 and TRBJ1-1; D might be TRBD1 (5 bases). The V and J ends lost 4 bases and 4 bases respectively, with 13 bases between them. The germline V gene has CDR1 SQVTM and CDR2 ANQGSEA. This CDR3 spans 13 amino acids. CDR3 sequence (DNA): TGCAGCGTTGGTGGCAGGGTCGGCACTGAAGCTTTCTTT. Translating gives CSVGGRVGTEAFF.

The J gene is TRBJ2-7, the V gene TRBV4-1; 7 bases are shared with TRBD1. J was trimmed by 3 bases and V by 4 bases; bases with no gene match: 9. The CDR3 is 15 amino acids. CDR1 is MGHRA and CDR2 is YSYEKL in the germline V gene. The CDR3: CASSLTGTEYYEQYF. The DNA for the CDR3 is TGCGCCAGCAGCCTTACCGGGACAGAGTACTACGAGCAGTACTTC.

This chain uses TRBV6-6 with TRBJ1-1; D ambiguous. Trimming pared 4 bases from V and 3 bases from J, leaving 9 bases between. The CDR3 spans 13 residues. Germline loops: CDR1 MNHNY, CDR2 SVGAGI (reference sequence). CDR3 loop: CASSSSDYTEAFF. As DNA, the CDR3 is TGTGCCAGCAGTTCGAGTGATTACACTGAAGCTTTCTTT.

This chain uses TRBV25-1 with TRBJ2-3, with TRBD2 matching over 8 bases. V trimming: 2 bases; J trimming: 8 bases; junction bases outside the gene matches: 15. From germline, CDR1 is MGHDK and CDR2 SYGVNS. The CDR3 loop spans 17 amino acids. DNA of the CDR3: TGTGCCAGCAGTGAAACATTAGCGGGAACTTGGATAGGTACGCAGTATTTT. Its protein product is CASSETLAGTWIGTQYF.

The CDR3 region has the DNA TGCAGCGTTGGCGCCCACACAGAAAACATTCAGTACTTC. This encodes CSVGAHTENIQYF. This chain connects TRBV29-1 to TRBJ2-4; the D is unclear. Germline V gene data show CDR1 as SQVTM and CDR2 as ANQGSEA. Between the trimmed V and J ends, which lost 4 bases and 5 bases, there was a span of 12 bases. The length of the CDR3 is 13 residues.

The rearrangement joins TRBV2 to TRBJ1-5, with TRBD1 as a possible D gene (6 bases). CDR1 and CDR2 from the germline V gene are SNHLY and FYNNEI. Trimming took 6 bases from V and 4 from J, leaving 16 bases between them. The CDR3 is made up of 15 amino acids. For the CDR3, the DNA is TGTGCCAGCAGAAAGACAGGAGCCGGGAATCAGCCCCAGCATTTT. Residues: CASRKTGAGNQPQHF.

The chain joins TRBV30 to TRBJ1-6; 10 bases fit TRBD1. Germline loops: CDR1 GTSNPN, CDR2 SVGIG (reference sequence). The CDR3 spans 14 residues. V was pared by 4 bases and J by 8 bases, with 5 bases of the junction left unmatched. This CDR3 is CAWTPGQGHSPLHF. CDR3 bases: TGTGCCTGGACGCCGGGACAGGGGCATTCACCCCTCCACTTT.

The chain is built from TRBV5-1 and TRBJ1-3; 9 positions match TRBD1. The ends lost 4 bases at V and 3 bases at J; junction bases unmatched: 8. CDR1 is SGHRS and CDR2 is YFSETQ in the germline V gene. This CDR3 contains 16 residues. The CDR3: CASSLRDRVNGNTIYF. The CDR3 coding sequence is TGCGCCAGCAGCCTTCGGGACAGGGTAAATGGAAACACCATATATTTT.

DNA of the CDR3: TGTGCCAGCAGTTACCCGACAGGCCTCCTTCCAGATACGCAGTATTTT. This translates into CASSYPTGLLPDTQYF. The rearrangement joins TRBV6-2 or TRBV6-3 to TRBJ2-3; D is perhaps TRBD1 (6 bases). V was clipped by 2 bases and J by 4 bases, with 16 bases between them. Germline V gene lookup returns CDR1 MNHEY and CDR2 SVGEGT. This CDR3 region has 16 residues.

V is TRBV12-3 or TRBV12-4 and J is TRBJ1-1, with 8 bases lining up with TRBD1. J gave up 12 bases and V 6 bases, and 3 bases lay outside the gene matches. The CDR3 spans 10 residues. The CDR3 here is CASRDRETFF. The CDR3 DNA is TGTGCCAGCAGGGACAGGGAAACTTTCTTT.

This rearrangement joins TRBV4-1 to TRBJ2-4, with 7 bases lining up with TRBD2. Trimming cost V 4 bases and J 0 bases; bases outside gene matches: 12. Germline-derived CDR1 and CDR2 are MGHRA and YSYEKL. This CDR3 spans 18 amino acids. The CDR3 loop is CASSRGRGTALAKNIQYF. The DNA for the CDR3 is TGCGCCAGCAGCCGCGGGCGGGGGACCGCTCTAGCCAAAAACATTCAGTACTTC.

The J gene is TRBJ1-5, the V gene TRBV4-1, with D possibly being TRBD1 (6 bases). Germline CDR1 and CDR2: MGHRA and YSYEKL. This CDR3 has 17 residues. With 1 base removed from V and 0 bases from J, the gap between germline ends came to 13 bases. CDR3 in amino acids: CASSQGGGAYSNQPQHF. DNA for the CDR3: TGCGCCAGCAGCCAAGGAGGGGGTGCTTATAGCAATCAGCCCCAGCATTTT.

In DNA, the CDR3 is TGCGCCAGCAGCCAAGTGGCTACAGGGGATCGATACTATGGCTACACCTTC. Its translation: CASSQVATGDRYYGYTF. The J gene is TRBJ1-2, the V gene TRBV4-3; 7 positions agree with TRBD1. Germline V lookup: CDR1 LGHNA, CDR2 YSLEER. V shed 1 base and J 3 bases; nucleotides not matched to a gene: 11. This CDR3 comprises 17 residues.

The chain has TRBV5-6 and TRBJ2-1; 8 nucleotides align to TRBD1. The CDR3 sequence is 15 residues long. CDR1 is SGHDT and CDR2 is YYEEEE in the germline V gene. The ends lost 2 bases at V and 0 bases at J; junction bases unmatched: 1. CDR3 protein: CASSFGTGSYNEQFF. As DNA, the CDR3 is TGTGCCAGCAGCTTCGGGACAGGCTCCTACAATGAGCAGTTCTTC.

The chain is built from TRBV4-1 and TRBJ2-7; D not certain. V lost 2 bases, J lost 4 bases, and 9 bases lay in between. Per germline, CDR1 MGHRA and CDR2 YSYEKL. There are 13 residues in the CDR3. The CDR3 spells CASSQNSGYEQYF. The CDR3 nucleotides are TGCGCCAGCAGCCAAAATTCCGGTTACGAGCAGTACTTC.

The chain employs TRBV5-4 and TRBJ2-2; 11 positions match TRBD2. Germline loops: CDR1 SGHNT, CDR2 YYREEE (reference sequence). The CDR3 sequence is 16 residues long. V trimming: 4 bases; J trimming: 2 bases; junction bases outside the gene matches: 4. The CDR3 spells CASSARLAGNTGELFF. As DNA, the CDR3 is TGTGCCAGCAGCGCCAGACTAGCGGGAAACACCGGGGAGCTGTTTTTT.

The chain links TRBV9 to TRBJ2-1, with D maybe TRBD2 (6 bases). The CDR3 has 17 amino acids. Looked up from germline, CDR1 is SGDLS and CDR2 is YYNGEE. Trimming cost V 3 bases and J 2 bases, with 18 bases left between them. The CDR3, as DNA: TGTGCCAGCAGCGGGGGGAGGAAGTCACCGCCCTACAATGAGCAGTTCTTC. Translating gives CASSGGRKSPPYNEQFF.